A selection of T cell receptor beta chains follows, all from one sample in a study of shared T cell receptors in the human thymus. Assay used: immunoSEQ multiplex PCR; TCRdb lists only in-frame clones, some missing. Of some 660,000 clones listed, around 87% were seen once; the top ten hold 0.0094%. These records were also assigned to another study, of human thymus T cells.

Sequences were obtained from thymocytes. The source is a boy in the first two years of life with a congenital heart defect. CDR3s include the opening cysteine and the closing phenylalanine or tryptophan. The D gene is left open where the match is weak. Some rows mark clone size as missing; the rest say once, few, many or name a class of expanded clone.

>NA|TRBV4-1|TRBD2|TRBJ2-1
CASSQASGSSYNEQFF
TGCGCCAGCAGCCAGGCTAGCGGGAGCTCCTACAATGAGCAGTTCTTC
>NA|TRBV27|NA|TRBJ2-3
CASGSPWQGTTDTQYF
TGTGCCAGCGGCTCCCCGTGGCAGGGGACCACAGATACGCAGTATTTT
>NA|TRBV27|NA|TRBJ2-2
CASSLSRTLGVPGELFF
TGTGCCAGCAGTTTAAGTCGAACGTTGGGCGTCCCCGGGGAGCTGTTTTTT
>NA|TRBV7-2|NA|TRBJ1-1
CASSLRQTEAFF
TGTGCCAGCAGCTTAAGACAGACTGAAGCTTTCTTT
>NA|TRBV2|NA|TRBJ2-1
CASSDRSRGHNEQFF
TGTGCCAGCAGTGACAGAAGTAGGGGCCACAATGAGCAGTTCTTC
>NA|TRBV4-2|NA|TRBJ1-3
CASSPSSPEVTIYF
TGTGCCAGCAGCCCAAGTAGCCCGGAGGTCACCATATATTTT
>NA|TRBV6-1|NA|TRBJ2-1
CASSDASEQFF
TGTGCCAGCAGTGACGCGAGTGAGCAGTTCTTC
>NA|TRBV18|NA|TRBJ1-1
CASSPRPHTEAFF
TGTGCCAGCTCACCACGGCCTCACACTGAAGCTTTCTTT
>once|TRBV7-9|TRBD1|TRBJ2-1
CASSLGQGRSSYNEQFF
TGTGCCAGCAGTTTAGGACAGGGAAGAAGTTCCTACAATGAGCAGTTCTTC
>NA|TRBV4-3|TRBD2|TRBJ2-1
CASSQDQASGSVVEQFF
TGCGCCAGCAGCCAAGATCAGGCTAGCGGGAGTGTGGTTGAGCAGTTCTTC
>few|TRBV6-6|NA|TRBJ1-2
CASSPQGNYGYTF
TGTGCCAGCAGCCCCCAGGGTAACTATGGCTACACCTTC
>NA|TRBV28|TRBD2|TRBJ2-2
CASWQSGSGGELFF
TGTGCCAGCTGGCAGAGCGGGAGCGGCGGGGAGCTGTTTTTT
>NA|TRBV29-1|TRBD1|TRBJ2-1
CSVQPGQTYNEQFF
TGCAGCGTACAACCGGGACAGACCTACAATGAGCAGTTCTTC
>NA|TRBV19|TRBD1|TRBJ1-2
CASSMGRDSLNYGYTF
TGTGCCAGTAGTATGGGTCGGGACAGCCTAAACTATGGCTACACCTTC
>once|TRBV4-1|NA|TRBJ2-7
CASSQGPFRWPLDEQYF
TGCGCCAGCAGCCAAGGGCCCTTTCGGTGGCCTCTAGACGAGCAGTACTTC
>NA|TRBV5-1|TRBD1|TRBJ1-4
CASSWDPLTGGIPSEKLFF
TGCGCCAGCAGCTGGGATCCCCTAACAGGGGGGATTCCCTCTGAAAAACTGTTTTTT
>NA|TRBV7-4|TRBD1|TRBJ1-1
CASSFKGASGVNTEAFF
TGTGCCAGCAGCTTCAAGGGGGCTTCGGGAGTAAACACTGAAGCTTTCTTT
>NA|TRBV30|TRBD1|TRBJ2-3
CAWSPNGTGGLTDTQYF
TGTGCCTGGAGTCCAAACGGGACAGGGGGCCTGACAGATACGCAGTATTTT
>NA|TRBV27|NA|TRBJ2-3
CASSWDSRGCTQYF
TGTGCCAGCAGTTGGGACTCCCGCGGATGTACGCAGTATTTT
>NA|TRBV28|TRBD2|TRBJ2-7
CASTRRGGAYLYEQYF
TGTGCCAGCACCCGCCGGGGGGGGGCCTATCTGTACGAGCAGTACTTC
>NA|TRBV6-6|TRBD1|TRBJ1-5
CASSSRQGAYQPQHF
TGTGCCAGCAGTTCCCGACAGGGGGCTTATCAGCCCCAGCATTTT
>NA|TRBV25-1|NA|TRBJ1-1
CASSEYQGNNTEAFF
TGTGCCAGCAGTGAATATCAGGGAAATAACACTGAAGCTTTCTTT
>few|TRBV14|TRBD2|TRBJ2-1
CASSHRTRLAGVVEQFF
TGTGCCAGCAGCCACCGTACCCGACTAGCGGGAGTAGTAGAGCAGTTCTTC
>NA|TRBV5-6|TRBD1|TRBJ2-7
CASRPTDQGVHEQYF
TGTGCCAGCAGACCCACAGATCAGGGGGTCCACGAGCAGTACTTC
>NA|TRBV7-9|TRBD1|TRBJ1-4
CASTDGQVNEKLFF
TGTGCCAGCACCGACGGACAGGTCAATGAAAAACTGTTTTTT
>NA|TRBV30|TRBD2|TRBJ2-7
CACRTSGPYEQYF
TGTGCCTGCAGGACTAGCGGTCCCTACGAGCAGTACTTC
>NA|TRBV19|NA|TRBJ2-1
CASSIVSNNEQFF
TGTGCCAGTAGTATAGTTTCCAACAATGAGCAGTTCTTC
>NA|TRBV12-5|TRBD2|TRBJ2-3
CASGHSSLLAGFSDTQYF
TGTGCTAGTGGCCACTCATCGTTACTAGCGGGATTTTCAGATACGCAGTATTTT
>NA|TRBV6-5|NA|TRBJ1-3
CASSWDTYSGNTIYF
TGTGCCAGCAGCTGGGACACCTACTCTGGAAACACCATATATTTT
>few|TRBV4-1|TRBD1|TRBJ1-2
CASSQRLTGTYGYTF
TGCGCCAGCAGCCAACGCCTGACAGGGACCTATGGCTACACCTTC